This TCR beta chain came from a study of regulatory T cells in long-lasting Graves disease. At the level of the study: Over 5 years of antithyroid drugs with positive TSH receptor antibodies was taken to mean persistent Graves' disease. Study-level findings and limits: Sharing of public clonotypes was greater in persistent patients (2,741) than in new patients (966). Persistent Graves' patients possessed reduced TCR diversity relative to recently diagnosed ones. Persistent disease favored TRBV28, TRBJ1-2 and TRBJ2-5.

V lost 6 bases, J lost 3 bases, and 18 bases lay in between. Germline CDR1 reads MGHDK; CDR2 reads SYGVNS. The CDR3 is made up of 15 amino acids. This clonotype was detected many times. Its antigen is currently unknown. As for time point: persistent/refractory GD, antithyroid drugs over 5 years with positive TRAb. The TCR library used RNA extracted from PBMCs. The authors built TCR beta libraries using iRepertoire HTBI primers and Arm-PCR of CDR3 regions. In TCRdb, the multiplex PCR reads were re-called with MiXCR into one record per CDR3 protein. Of 450,000 or so distinct CDR3 sequences in the sample, less than 25% were seen once.

The sample was peripheral blood mononuclear cells (PBMCs), taken when the disease was refractory, from a patient treated with antithyroid drugs. The chain links TRBV25-1 to TRBJ2-7; possibly TRBD2 for D (5 bases). This receptor was obtained from a female donor with Graves disease. The CDR3: CASSAGVTLFYEQYF. CDR3 bases: TGTGCCAGCAGCGCGGGTGTGACACTGTTCTACGAGCAGTACTTC.